This T cell receptor beta chain was sequenced for a study of cytomegalovirus exposure and HLA in healthy donors. Across the study: For the approximately 360 genotyped donors, approximately 83% fell within the Caucasian-associated ancestry cluster.

Trimming took off 4 bases at V and 4 bases at J, with 11 bases between the two ends. The CDR3 has 14 residues. Looked up from germline, CDR1 is SGDLS and CDR2 is YYNGEE. With respect to this clone: The target antigen is unknown.

Regarding the study as a whole: Trimming of TCR beta V- and J-genes showed a link, identified in a later analysis, to a missense DCLRE1C variant.

PCR was performed using 60 Vbeta and 13 Jbeta primers. The method was immunoSEQ multiplex PCR; TCRdb's version includes in-frame clones alone and lacks a portion of them. This table holds approximately 160,000 clones, under 90% found once. This chain links TRBV9 with TRBJ2-2; D perhaps matches TRBD1 (6 bases). Material: PBMCs. This TCR came from a male donor in good health and CMV-seronegative. CDR3 protein: CASSLGAFTGELFF. The DNA of the CDR3 is TGTGCCAGCAGCTTGGGGGCTTTCACCGGGGAGCTGTTTTTT.